These T cell receptor beta chains were read from a single sample in a study of blood T cell repertoires in COVID-19. TCRdb's table, derived via immunoSEQ multiplex PCR, lists solely in-frame clones and lacks some. The repertoire holds some 120,000 clones, with roughly four fifths as singletons. The specimen was peripheral blood. Source of these receptors: a human donor in a cohort sampled during active COVID-19. Both conserved end residues are part of each CDR3. The order of the fields is D gene, J gene, clone size, V gene, CDR3 protein, CDR3 DNA. The D gene is left open where the match is weak. Only some rows state a clone size, as once, few, many or a class for expanded clones.

-	TRBJ2-7	-	TRBV15	CATSRGTVETYEQYF	TGTGCCACCAGCAGAGGGACAGTGGAGACCTACGAGCAGTACTTC
TRBD1	TRBJ2-7	-	TRBV6-6	CASSTYGQGYEQYF	TGTGCCAGCAGTACCTACGGACAGGGCTACGAGCAGTACTTC
-	TRBJ1-3	-	TRBV4-2	CASSQDYLRGGNTIYF	TGTGCCAGCAGCCAAGATTATCTTCGGGGAGGAAACACCATATATTTT
-	TRBJ2-1	few	TRBV29-1	CSGRDITNEQFF	TGCAGCGGCCGGGACATCACCAATGAGCAGTTCTTC
-	TRBJ1-1	-	TRBV2	CASSEVFRRGPEAFF	TGTGCCAGCAGTGAAGTGTTTAGGAGGGGACCTGAAGCTTTCTTT
-	TRBJ1-3	-	TRBV5-8	CASSFGGRISGNTIYF	TGTGCCAGCAGCTTTGGGGGCAGGATCTCTGGAAACACCATATATTTT
-	TRBJ2-3	-	TRBV7-9	CASSQMRDTQYF	TGTGCCAGCAGCCAAATGCGGGATACGCAGTATTTT
TRBD1	TRBJ1-2	-	TRBV19	CASQTGVNYGYTF	TGTGCCAGCCAAACAGGGGTAAACTATGGCTACACCTTC
-	TRBJ2-1	-	TRBV11-1	CASSRTGVSYNEQFF	TGTGCCAGCAGCCGGACGGGGGTTTCCTACAATGAGCAGTTCTTC
-	TRBJ2-5	-	TRBV9	CASSITTRPQETQYF	TGTGCCAGCAGCATCACGACTAGGCCTCAGGAGACCCAGTACTTC
-	TRBJ1-2	few	TRBV11-2	CASSPGVSNYGYTF	TGTGCCAGCAGCCCCGGGGTTTCTAACTATGGCTACACCTTC
TRBD2	TRBJ2-3	-	TRBV6-5	CASKGLARSTDTQYF	TGTGCCAGCAAGGGACTAGCGAGAAGCACAGATACGCAGTATTTT
-	TRBJ2-3	-	TRBV15	CATSRDLPGTSTDTQYF	TGTGCCACCAGCAGAGATCTTCCCGGGACTAGCACAGATACGCAGTATTTT
TRBD1	TRBJ2-5	few	TRBV29-1	CSVTTTGRETQYF	TGCAGCGTTACGACGACAGGGCGAGAGACCCAGTACTTC
TRBD1	TRBJ1-4	-	TRBV5-4	CASSSRTGGPAEKLFF	TGTGCCAGCAGCTCTAGGACAGGGGGACCGGCTGAAAAACTGTTTTTT
-	TRBJ1-3	-	TRBV5-1	CASSFGGSGNTIYF	TGCGCCAGCAGTTTTGGGGGGTCCGGAAACACCATATATTTT
-	TRBJ2-7	-	TRBV5-1	CASSPRGGGTYEQYF	TGCGCCAGCAGCCCCCGGGGAGGGGGAACCTACGAGCAGTACTTC
-	TRBJ2-7	-	TRBV12-3/TRBV12-4	CASSLVTPEEQYF	TGTGCCAGCAGTTTAGTGACGCCGGAGGAGCAGTACTTC
TRBD2	TRBJ2-1	-	TRBV19	CASSPGTSGVSRGSYNEQFF	TGTGCCAGTAGTCCCGGGACTAGCGGGGTTTCTAGGGGCTCCTACAATGAGCAGTTCTTC
-	TRBJ2-1	-	TRBV27	CASSLGGTGGAYRGYNEQFF	TGTGCCAGCAGTTTAGGGGGCACAGGGGGGGCGTATCGGGGCTACAATGAGCAGTTCTTC
-	TRBJ2-7	few	TRBV7-9	CASSSPQGYEQYF	TGTGCCAGCAGCTCCCCCCAGGGTTACGAGCAGTACTTC
-	TRBJ1-3	-	TRBV7-6	CASSLGVSSSGNTIYF	TGTGCCAGCAGCTTAGGAGTAAGCTCCTCTGGAAACACCATATATTTT
-	TRBJ1-2	-	TRBV6-5	CASSKQPSNYGYTF	TGTGCCAGCAGTAAACAGCCCTCTAACTATGGCTACACCTTC
TRBD1	TRBJ2-3	-	TRBV14	CASSHQTGMGTDTQYF	TGTGCCAGCAGCCACCAGACAGGGATGGGGACAGATACGCAGTATTTT
TRBD1	TRBJ1-3	-	TRBV9	CASSGNTGTGGSGNTIYF	TGTGCCAGCAGCGGAAATACCGGGACAGGGGGCTCTGGAAACACCATATATTTT
-	TRBJ2-5	-	TRBV5-6	CASSDDRETQYF	TGTGCCAGCAGCGACGACAGAGAGACCCAGTACTTC
-	TRBJ2-7	-	TRBV30	CAWSKQATPYEQYF	TGTGCCTGGAGTAAACAGGCGACACCCTACGAGCAGTACTTC
-	TRBJ2-7	-	TRBV7-2	CASSAGTRGLGEQYF	TGTGCCAGCAGCGCCGGGACAAGGGGTCTCGGCGAGCAGTACTTC
-	TRBJ2-1	-	TRBV9	CASSVAIRYSGENDNEQFF	TGTGCCAGCAGCGTAGCTATACGATATAGCGGAGAGAACGACAATGAGCAGTTCTTC
-	TRBJ2-7	-	TRBV19	CASSIRAPSYEQYF	TGTGCCAGTAGTATCAGGGCCCCCTCCTACGAGCAGTACTTC
TRBD1	TRBJ2-5	few	TRBV5-1	CASTWGQGGKETQYF	TGCGCCAGCACTTGGGGACAGGGAGGAAAGGAGACCCAGTACTTC
-	TRBJ1-4	-	TRBV19	CASRSEGKTVEKLFF	TGTGCCAGTAGATCGGAGGGGAAAACTGTTGAAAAACTGTTTTTT
-	TRBJ1-2	-	TRBV6-1	CASSEQTNYGYTF	TGTGCCAGCAGTGAACAGACTAACTATGGCTACACCTTC
TRBD2	TRBJ2-7	-	TRBV20-1	CSASPGLAAHEQYF	TGCAGTGCTAGTCCGGGACTAGCGGCCCACGAGCAGTACTTC
TRBD1	TRBJ1-5	-	TRBV4-2	CASSQGQGAAVSNQPQHF	TGTGCCAGCAGCCAAGGACAGGGGGCGGCCGTTAGCAATCAGCCCCAGCATTTT
TRBD2	TRBJ2-7	many	TRBV28	CASSPPPGLAGEYEQYF	TGTGCCAGCAGCCCTCCTCCCGGACTAGCGGGGGAGTACGAGCAGTACTTC
TRBD1	TRBJ2-7	-	TRBV19	CASSIEPGQGVHEQYF	TGTGCCAGTAGTATAGAACCGGGACAGGGGGTCCACGAGCAGTACTTC
TRBD1	TRBJ1-6	-	TRBV10-3	CAISDPTPGTGGGSPLHF	TGTGCCATCAGTGACCCCACCCCCGGGACAGGGGGTGGTTCACCCCTCCACTTT
TRBD2	TRBJ2-7	-	TRBV3-1/TRBV3-2	CASSLGGGQYEQYF	TGTGCCAGCAGCCTGGGCGGGGGGCAGTACGAGCAGTACTTC
-	TRBJ2-2	-	TRBV29-1	CSVEEDTGTGELFF	TGCAGCGTTGAAGAGGACACGGGCACCGGGGAGCTGTTTTTT
-	TRBJ1-1	-	TRBV7-9	CASSLNIGSTEAFF	TGTGCCAGCAGCTTAAATATCGGTTCGACTGAAGCTTTCTTT
TRBD1	TRBJ1-3	-	TRBV5-4	CASSLKQGRSGNTIYF	TGTGCCAGCAGTTTAAAACAGGGGAGGTCTGGAAACACCATATATTTT
TRBD1	TRBJ1-2	-	TRBV5-1	CASSSGTGGNYGYTF	TGCGCCAGCAGCTCCGGGACAGGTGGTAACTATGGCTACACCTTC
-	TRBJ1-5	-	TRBV6-1	CASSETRDLGRGQPQHF	TGTGCCAGCAGCGAAACCCGGGACCTAGGGCGGGGTCAGCCCCAGCATTTT
TRBD2	TRBJ2-1	-	TRBV7-8	CASSLGAGVYNEQFF	TGTGCCAGCAGCTTAGGAGCGGGGGTCTACAATGAGCAGTTCTTC
TRBD2	TRBJ2-1	-	TRBV6-2/TRBV6-3	CASSYVASGEPYNEQFF	TGTGCCAGCAGTTACGTGGCTAGCGGGGAACCGTACAATGAGCAGTTCTTC
TRBD1	TRBJ2-7	-	TRBV6-1	CASSEGQGFGYEQYF	TGTGCCAGCAGTGAGGGACAGGGGTTCGGCTACGAGCAGTACTTC
-	TRBJ2-7	-	TRBV30	CAWADTYEQYF	TGTGCCTGGGCAGACACCTACGAGCAGTACTTC
TRBD1	TRBJ2-3	-	TRBV2	CASRADRDLTDTQYF	TGTGCCAGCAGAGCCGACAGGGATCTCACAGATACGCAGTATTTT
TRBD2	TRBJ2-7	-	TRBV27	CASTRRLTSGGSYEQYF	TGTGCCAGCACGCGGCGATTGACTAGCGGGGGCTCCTACGAGCAGTACTTC
-	TRBJ2-1	-	TRBV5-1	CASSLAVSYNEQFF	TGCGCCAGCAGCTTGGCAGTTTCCTACAATGAGCAGTTCTTC
-	TRBJ2-7	-	TRBV15	CATSRDGYEQYF	TGTGCCACCAGCAGAGACGGCTACGAGCAGTACTTC
-	TRBJ1-5	few	TRBV6-1	CASSEAGQGRTSNQPQHF	TGTGCCAGCAGTGAAGCTGGGCAGGGGCGGACCAGCAATCAGCCCCAGCATTTT
-	TRBJ1-2	few	TRBV3-1/TRBV3-2	CASSQGWQDIGGYTF	TGTGCCAGCAGCCAAGGCTGGCAGGATATTGGGGGCTACACCTTC
TRBD1	TRBJ2-5	-	TRBV10-3	CAIRAGTEETQYF	TGTGCCATCAGGGCCGGGACAGAAGAGACCCAGTACTTC